The 30 T cell receptor beta chains given below trace back to one sample, sequenced in a study. TCRdb redid the calling of the RT-PCR reads with MiXCR, one entry per CDR3 protein. The table has about 700,000 distinct CDR3 sequences, approximately 14% seen once. Sequencing used memory CD4+ T cells from blood. These receptors all stem from a female donor in good health, serving as a healthy control.

The chain recombines TRBV12-3 or TRBV12-4 with TRBJ2-2; no firm D call. V was pared by 3 bases and J by 4 bases, with 3 bases between. The CDR3 has 12 residues. The CDR3 sequence is CASSFFTGELFF. CDR3 sequence (DNA): TGTGCCAGCAGTTTTTTCACCGGGGAGCTGTTTTTT.

Notes on this clonotype: This may be a read error: a much more frequent sequence differs by one nucleotide. The chain recombines TRBV29-1 with TRBJ2-2, with 12 bases identical to TRBD2. The CDR3 runs to 12 residues. The germline V gene encodes CDR1 SQVTM and CDR2 ANQGSEA. CDR3 loop: CIAGLAGGELFF. The CDR3 nucleotides read TGCATCGCCGGACTAGCGGGAGGGGAGCTGTTTTTT.

This rearrangement joins TRBV28 to TRBJ2-3, with unresolved D. In germline, CDR1 is MDHEN, CDR2 SYDVKM. V shed 5 bases and J shed 4 bases, with 16 bases lying between them. There are 15 residues in the CDR3. The CDR3 sequence: CASSANSEGADTQYF. CDR3 DNA: TGTGCCAGCAGTGCCAATAGTGAAGGCGCAGATACGCAGTATTTT.

The sample holds many counts of this clonotype. The chain uses TRBV10-3 and TRBJ1-1; TRBD1 matches at 7 bases. J was trimmed by 1 base and V by 11 bases; bases with no gene match: 4. Germline assignment: CDR1 ENHRY and CDR2 SYGVKD. The CDR3 is 12 residues long. The CDR3 loop reads CASGGRNTEAFF. CDR3 bases: TGTGCCTCAGGGGGGCGGAACACTGAAGCTTTCTTT.

The sample holds a few counts of this clonotype. Here the CDR3 reads CASSLDGRMGYTF. CDR3 in DNA: TGTGCCAGCAGCTTGGATGGCAGAATGGGCTACACCTTC. V gene TRBV5-8 combines with J gene TRBJ1-2; D gene unclear. The CDR3 totals 13 residues. V lost 0 bases, J lost 8 bases, and 11 bases lay in between. Germline CDR1 reads SGHTS; CDR2 reads YDEGEE. Using reference TRBV5-8 and TRBJ1-2 for the parts outside the CDR3, the full variable domain is EAGVTQSPTHLIKTRGQQATLRCSPISGHTSVYWYQQALGLGLQFLLWYDEGEERNRGNFPPRFSGRQFPNYSSELNVNALELEDSALYLCASSLDGRMGYTFGSGTRLTVV.

This clonotype was counted only a few times. This chain links TRBV27 with TRBJ2-5; D is tentatively TRBD1 or TRBD2 (5 bases each). CDR1 is MNHEY and CDR2 is SMNVEV in the germline V gene (reference sequence). This CDR3 region has 12 residues. Here the CDR3 reads CGGGPSRETQYF. The CDR3 DNA is TGTGGTGGGGGACCCTCAAGGGAAACCCAGTACTTC.

This clonotype was detected only a few times. V is TRBV12-3 or TRBV12-4 and J is TRBJ2-2; maybe TRBD2 (5 bases). CDR3 length equals 13 residues. The V gene lost 4 bases and the J gene lost 6 bases, with 9 bases spanning the gap. The CDR3 is CASSSRRSGELFF. In nucleotides, the CDR3 is TGTGCCAGCAGTTCCCGGAGGTCCGGGGAGCTGTTTTTT.

There are many counts of this clonotype. The chain uses TRBV10-3 and TRBJ2-2; D uncertain. The CDR3 is 12 residues long. The germline V gene encodes CDR1 ENHRY and CDR2 SYGVKD. V shed 3 bases and J shed 2 bases, with 1 base lying between them. Here the CDR3 reads CAISENTGELFF. The DNA for the CDR3 is TGTGCCATCAGTGAAAACACCGGGGAGCTGTTTTTT.

This clonotype has more than one count but fewer than ten. Here the CDR3 DNA reads TGCAGTGCTCCGATTTGGATCACAGATACGCAGTATTTT. Encoded protein: CSAPIWITDTQYF. This chain joins TRBV20-1 and TRBJ2-3, with D hard to call. Trimming took 5 bases from V and 2 from J, leaving 11 bases between them. Germline CDR1 is DFQATT and CDR2 is SNEGSKA (reference sequence). The CDR3 consists of 13 residues.

The gene calls are TRBV27 and TRBJ2-1; 8 nucleotides align to TRBD1. J lost 9 bases, V lost 7 bases, and 8 bases had no gene match. From germline, CDR1 is MNHEY and CDR2 SMNVEV (reference sequence). The CDR3 has 13 residues. CDR3 amino acids: CASTRGQAGEQFF. The CDR3 bases are TGTGCCAGCACCAGGGGACAGGCTGGTGAGCAGTTCTTC.

This clonotype was recorded at least ten times. V and J are TRBV20-1 and TRBJ2-3; TRBD2 agrees at 7 bases. The trim removed 1 base at V and 3 bases at J, leaving 4 bases unmatched. The length of the CDR3 is 14 residues. Germline V gives CDR1 DFQATT, CDR2 SNEGSKA (reference sequence). Here the CDR3 reads CSARASSGTDTQYF. The CDR3 DNA is TGCAGTGCTAGAGCGTCTAGCGGAACAGATACGCAGTATTTT.

V and J are TRBV5-1 and TRBJ1-2, with 10 bases lining up with TRBD1. Losses at the gene ends were 3 bases for V and 6 bases for J; bases not matched to a gene: 8. CDR1 SGHRS and CDR2 YFSETQ come from the germline V gene. The CDR3 consists of 15 residues. The CDR3 spells CASSSWDRGEDGYTF. CDR3 coding DNA: TGCGCCAGCAGCTCGTGGGACAGGGGAGAGGATGGCTACACCTTC.

This clonotype appeared many times. The gene calls are TRBV28 and TRBJ2-1; 7 positions agree with TRBD1. V lost 5 bases, J lost 5 bases, and 9 bases stayed unmatched. This CDR3 has 15 amino acids. Germline lookup yields CDR1 MDHEN and CDR2 SYDVKM. CDR3 DNA sequence: TGTGCCAGCAGTCCACGACAGGGAGATAACAATGAGCAGTTCTTC. Protein sequence: CASSPRQGDNNEQFF.

This clonotype was detected ten times or more. Written as DNA, the CDR3 is TGTGCCACCAGCAGAGCCCTAGCGGGGGCTGGGTCCTACAATGAGCAGTTCTTC. It translates to CATSRALAGAGSYNEQFF. V and J are TRBV15 and TRBJ2-1; TRBD2 agrees at 10 bases. The ends lost 1 base at V and 1 base at J; junction bases unmatched: 7. In germline, CDR1 is LNHNV, CDR2 YYDKDF (reference sequence). The CDR3 totals 18 residues. The full variable domain, its missing parts supplied by reference TRBV15 and TRBJ2-1, is DAMVIQNPRYQVTQFGKPVTLSCSQTLNHNVMYWYQQKSSQAPKLLFHYYDKDFNNEADTPDNFQSRRPNTSFCFLDIRSPGLGDTAMYLCATSRALAGAGSYNEQFFGPGTRLTVL.

The rearrangement links TRBV29-1 to TRBJ1-2; the D is unclear. V was pared by 6 bases and J by 4 bases, with 12 bases between. The CDR3 has 12 residues. The germline CDR1 and CDR2 sequences are SQVTM and ANQGSEA. The CDR3 loop is CSVGPLSYGYTF. CDR3 in DNA: TGCAGCGTCGGGCCTTTAAGCTATGGCTACACCTTC.

The rearrangement links TRBV18 to TRBJ2-5; TRBD1 matches at 12 bases. The CDR3 is made up of 18 amino acids. Germline V gene sequence: CDR1 KGHSH, CDR2 LQKENI. V lost 4 bases to trimming and J lost 0 bases; unmatched junction nucleotides: 9. CDR3: CASSRGTGGPTNQETQYF. CDR3 nucleotide sequence: TGTGCCAGCTCACGTGGGACAGGGGGCCCCACAAACCAAGAGACCCAGTACTTC. Full variable domain (missing parts from reference TRBV18 and TRBJ2-5): NAGVMQNPRHLVRRRGQEARLRCSPMKGHSHVYWYRQLPEEGLKFMVYLQKENIIDESGMPKERFSAEFPKEGPSILRIQQVVRGDSAAYFCASSRGTGGPTNQETQYFGPGTRLLVL.

This clonotype has a count of ten or more. CDR3 in DNA: TGTGCCATCACAGCGGGACCCCACAATGAGCAGTTCTTC. Translation: CAITAGPHNEQFF. The chain uses TRBV10-3 and TRBJ2-1; 7 positions agree with TRBD2. CDR1 is ENHRY, CDR2 SYGVKD, per germline. The ends lost 7 bases at V and 5 bases at J; junction bases unmatched: 5. The CDR3 spans 13 residues.

This clonotype has at least ten counts. V is TRBV4-2 and J is TRBJ1-1, with 9 bases matching TRBD1. CDR1 is LGHNA and CDR2 is YNFKEQ in the germline V gene. The CDR3 runs to 14 residues. Germline trimming cut 3 bases from V and 6 bases from J; bases unmatched to any gene: 5. The DNA for the CDR3 is TGTGCCAGCAGCCAGGGACAGGGTGTGGCTGAAGCTTTCTTT. This encodes CASSQGQGVAEAFF.

V is TRBV7-8 and J is TRBJ1-1; no firm D call. The CDR3 spans 14 residues. Germline lookup yields CDR1 SGHVS and CDR2 FQNEAQ. V was cut by 5 bases and J by 0 bases, with 10 bases left in between. The CDR3 loop is CASSAQIMNTEAFF. Here the CDR3 DNA reads TGTGCCAGCAGCGCACAGATCATGAACACTGAAGCTTTCTTT.

The J gene is TRBJ2-6, the V gene TRBV7-9; TRBD1 or TRBD2 may be the D gene (6 bases each). The CDR3 extends over 20 amino acids. Trimming stripped 2 bases from V and 0 bases from J, with 20 bases between. Germline CDR1 is SEHNR and CDR2 is FQNEAQ (reference sequence). CDR3 sequence (DNA): TGTGCCAGCAGCTTATACAGAGTGCGGGACATCAACTCTGGGGCCAACGTCCTGACTTTC. The encoded protein is CASSLYRVRDINSGANVLTF.

This clonotype was picked up many times. The rearrangement uses TRBV20-1 and TRBJ2-3; either TRBD1 or TRBD2 may fit D (7 bases each). Germline CDR1 is DFQATT and CDR2 is SNEGSKA (reference sequence). This CDR3 comprises 14 residues. V lost 3 bases to trimming and J lost 2 bases, with 12 bases between them. The CDR3 is CSARAGGVTDTQYF. The CDR3 DNA reads as TGCAGTGCTAGGGCAGGGGGGGTCACAGATACGCAGTATTTT.

V is TRBV12-3 or TRBV12-4 and J is TRBJ2-1; no definite D call. The V end was cut by 4 bases, the J end by 0 bases, with 13 bases between. The CDR3 extends over 16 amino acids. CDR3 loop: CASSSRDVVSYNEQFF. As DNA, the CDR3 is TGTGCCAGCAGTTCCCGAGACGTCGTCTCCTACAATGAGCAGTTCTTC.

The V call is TRBV20-1, the J call TRBJ1-2; 8 nucleotides match TRBD1. After removal of 6 bases from V and 8 bases from J, the junction contained 11 bases not matched to a gene. Germline CDR1 DFQATT, CDR2 SNEGSKA (reference sequence). This CDR3 comprises 13 residues. CDR3 loop: CSAPLRTGNGYTF. The CDR3 nucleotides are TGCAGTGCGCCGTTGAGGACAGGGAACGGCTACACCTTC.

This clonotype was detected only a few times. This chain uses TRBV5-1 with TRBJ2-1, with D perhaps assigned TRBD1 or TRBD2 (5 bases each). The CDR3 has 16 residues. Between the trimmed V and J ends, which lost 0 bases and 2 bases, there was a span of 12 bases. The V gene's germline CDR1 is SGHRS and CDR2 YFSETQ. CDR3 sequence reads: CASSLGVLGAYNEQFF. The DNA for the CDR3 is TGCGCCAGCAGCTTGGGGGTCCTGGGGGCCTACAATGAGCAGTTCTTC.

V and J are TRBV9 and TRBJ1-5; D is ambiguous. The CDR3 totals 15 residues. Germline V gene lookup returns CDR1 SGDLS and CDR2 YYNGEE. V was shortened by 2 bases and J by 2 bases, with 11 bases between the two germline ends. The CDR3 coding sequence is TGTGCCAGCAGCGTGCGACCCGACGGCAATCAGCCCCAGCATTTT. Protein: CASSVRPDGNQPQHF.

This clonotype was picked up a small number of times. The chain uses TRBV7-3 and TRBJ2-3; 10 nucleotides align to TRBD2. The V segment lost 7 bases and the J segment 4 bases; nucleotides outside the gene matches: 5. CDR3 size: 14 residues. Looked up from germline, CDR1 is SGHTA and CDR2 is FQGTGA. The CDR3 DNA reads TGTGCCAGCAAACGGACTAGCGGACCAGATACGCAGTATTTT. Translating it yields CASKRTSGPDTQYF. The full variable domain, completed using reference TRBV7-3 and TRBJ2-3, is GAGVSQTPSNKVTEKGKYVELRCDPISGHTALYWYRQSLGQGPEFLIYFQGTGAADDSGLPNDRFFAVRPEGSVSTLKIQRTERGDSAVYLCASKRTSGPDTQYFGPGTRLTVL.

In this sample, this clonotype turned up a few times. The chain couples TRBV12-3 or TRBV12-4 to TRBJ2-3, with TRBD2 matching over 7 bases. The CDR3 consists of 12 residues. J lost 8 bases, V lost 6 bases, and 5 bases had no gene match. The DNA of the CDR3 is TGTGCCAGCAGCTTCCGGGAGGCTACGCAGTATTTT. This codes for CASSFREATQYF.

This clonotype was seen at least ten times. The chain couples TRBV3-1 to TRBJ2-7; TRBD2 agrees at 11 bases. V lost 1 base and J lost 6; bases outside the gene matches: 5. Germline V CDR1 and CDR2: LGHDT, YNNKEL (reference sequence). The CDR3 length is 15 residues. The CDR3 nucleotides are TGTGCCAGCAGCCAAGCTAGCGGGAGGCTCGGCGAGCAGTACTTC. Encoded protein: CASSQASGRLGEQYF.

The gene calls are TRBV20-1 and TRBJ2-5, with D perhaps matching TRBD2 (6 bases). Per the germline V gene, CDR1 is DFQATT and CDR2 is SNEGSKA (reference sequence). The germline V and J ends were trimmed by 2 bases and 2 bases, with 9 bases remaining between them. CDR3 length: 13 amino acids. CDR3 amino acids: CSARSSGQETQYF. Here the CDR3 DNA reads TGCAGTGCTAGAAGTAGCGGACAAGAGACCCAGTACTTC.

This clonotype has a handful of counts. This sequence joins TRBV6-5 and TRBJ2-5; possibly TRBD2 for D (6 bases). Germline V gene sequence: CDR1 MNHEY, CDR2 SVGAGI. The CDR3 extends over 15 amino acids. V gave up 8 bases and J gave up 3 bases, with 19 bases separating them. The CDR3 DNA reads TGTGCCAGCTCAAAAGCCCTAGCGTATAAAGAGACCCAGTACTTC. Protein: CASSKALAYKETQYF.